This T cell receptor (beta chain) was obtained from a study of response to subunit inactivated influenza vaccine. The V end lost 2 bases, the J end lost 7 bases, and 10 bases lay between the germline ends. This CDR3 has 13 residues. Germline V CDR1 and CDR2: SGHTA, FQGNSA. TCRdb fed the RT-PCR reads into MiXCR, producing one record per CDR3 protein. The sample gives around 760,000 distinct CDR3 sequences, roughly 13% of which show up once; around 6.5% is in the top ten. In this sample, this clonotype turned up a few times. The rearrangement joins TRBV7-2 to TRBJ2-3; D is unresolved. This receptor was obtained from a middle-aged man who received an inactivated influenza vaccine. The sample in question was PBMCs from blood, obtained roughly 15 days before vaccination. The DNA for the CDR3 is TGTGCCAGCAGCTTATTACAGTTCAATACGCAGTATTTT. Its protein product is CASSLLQFNTQYF.